Listed below are T cell receptor beta chains from one sample, sequenced in a study of post-analysis software for immune sequencing data. A single record per CDR3 protein comes from TCRdb applying MiXCR to the PCR reads. Of about 400,000 distinct CDR3 sequences in the sample, less than 40% are singletons; the top ten hold under 15%. The material sequenced was blood. These receptors were taken from a girl aged 10 to 17 with multiple sclerosis. The CDR3 runs from the conserved cysteine through the conserved F or W. A D gene is named only where the DNA matches it firmly. Rows may omit the clone size; those that give it use once, few, many or a size class.

D gene	clone size	V gene	J gene	CDR3 DNA	CDR3 protein
TRBD2	.	TRBV18	TRBJ2-7	TGTGCCGGCTCATCAAGCGGGGGGGCCGAGGAGCAGTACTTC	CAGSSSGGAEEQYF
TRBD2	.	TRBV6-5	TRBJ2-3	TGTGCCAGCAGTTCTAGCGGGGAGAATACGCAGTATTTT	CASSSSGENTQYF
.	.	TRBV4-3	TRBJ2-3	TGCGCCAGCAGCCAAGAGTATAATAGGTGGGGAGGCACAGATACGCAGTATTTT	CASSQEYNRWGGTDTQYF
.	.	TRBV4-2	TRBJ2-7	TGTGCCAGCAGCCAAGATTTGGGGGTTCCCTCCTACGAGCAGTACTTC	CASSQDLGVPSYEQYF
.	.	TRBV15	TRBJ2-1	TGTGCCACCAGCAGACGTAGCTGGGGGCTCATGGGGTGGAATGAGCAGTTCTTC	CATSRRSWGLMGWNEQFF
.	.	TRBV12-3/TRBV12-4	TRBJ1-5	TGTGCCAGCAGCCGAGCTGGTTATAGCAATCAGCCCCAGCATTTT	CASSRAGYSNQPQHF
TRBD1	few	TRBV7-3	TRBJ2-1	TGTGCCAGCAGCTCCTCCTCCCCCGGGACAGGGGACCCTTCCTACAATGAGCAGTTCTTC	CASSSSSPGTGDPSYNEQFF
TRBD1	few	TRBV28	TRBJ2-6	TGTGCCAGCACCATAGGGGGCAGGGGGCGAACTGGGGCCAACGTCCTGACTTTC	CASTIGGRGRTGANVLTF
.	.	TRBV3-1	TRBJ2-5	TGTGCCAGCAGCCTGTCAAGGGCTAAAGAGACCCAGTACTTC	CASSLSRAKETQYF
TRBD1	.	TRBV14	TRBJ2-5	TGTGCCAGCAGCCGAGGACAGGCGCAGTACTTC	CASSRGQAQYF
.	.	TRBV4-1	TRBJ2-5	TGCGCCAGCAGCCATGTAACTATTCCTACGGGGAATGAGCAGTACTTC	CASSHVTIPTGNEQYF
.	.	TRBV5-6	TRBJ2-5	TGTGCCAGCAGCTCCTTCGGGACCCTCCAAGAGACCCAGTACTTC	CASSSFGTLQETQYF
TRBD1	.	TRBV6-6	TRBJ1-5	TGTGCCAGCAGAGGACAGGTTAATCAGCCCCAGCATTTT	CASRGQVNQPQHF